This T cell receptor (beta chain) is from a study of Graves' ophthalmopathy and Graves' hyperthyroidism (dated by TCRdb to the late 2010s). In terms of the full investigation: Peripheral blood was collected before any treatment was given, at the time of initial diagnosis. The independent validation cohort included some 19 hyperthyroidism patients plus 17 patients who later progressed from hyperthyroidism to ophthalmopathy. To explore V-J signatures distinguishing ophthalmopathy from hyperthyroidism, a discovery set of 100 or so patients (43 ophthalmopathy, roughly 55 stable hyperthyroidism) was enrolled. TCR beta repertoire signatures were used to distinguish Graves' ophthalmopathy from Graves' hyperthyroidism and to predict progression to ophthalmopathy. The 100 discovery patients were randomly split 7:3 into training and test sets. Following sampling, methimazole starting at 30 mg daily was administered to hyperthyroidism patients, and high-dose intravenous methylprednisolone was administered to ophthalmopathy patients. T-cell repertoires of thyroid tissue and blood were compared in more than 5 hyperthyroidism patients. In total, some 140 blood samples were TCR-sequenced: 40 to 45 ophthalmopathy, some 75 hyperthyroidism and some 17 hyperthyroidism-to-ophthalmopathy patients.

Clipping removes 2 bases from V and 3 bases from J, with 7 as the unmatched junction base count. The germline V gene (reference sequence) specifies DFQATT as CDR1 and SNEGSKA as CDR2. The CDR3 runs 15 amino acids, cysteine and phenylalanine included. Only CDR3 DNA remains: 45 bases, in frame from the first base. Patients with ophthalmopathy had moderately to severely active disease, with a Clinical Activity Score of 3 or more, a NOSPECS grade of 4 or more, and a disease duration of less than 3 months. Patients with other autoimmune diseases, uncontrolled infections, pregnancy or lactation were excluded from the study. Diagnosis relied on clinical symptoms, serum thyroxine, TRAb, thyroid ultrasound and orbital computed tomography. Using Ficoll-Paque density gradient centrifugation, PBMCs were isolated from 9.5 to 10 ml of fresh peripheral blood. Total RNA was extracted with Trizol reagent and quality-checked on an Agilent 2100 Bioanalyzer.

For repertoire sequencing, TCR beta CDR3 regions were amplified from RNA transcripts. The first round of RT-PCR was done with HTBI primers and the Qiagen OneStep RT-PCR kit, and was followed by a second round of multiplex PCR, then size selection and purification. Libraries were sequenced paired-end with 100 bp reads on an Illumina HiSeq2000. Per the source publication's procedure: SOAPnuke was used to process the reads, throwing out any read that had adapters, had uncalled bases, had a mean Phred below 15, or lacked an exact constant-primer or identifier match. COPE v1.2.5 was used to merge high-quality paired reads. Unique nucleotide sequences were defined as clonotypes and aligned to IMGT TRB V, D and J references using MiTCR v1.1. Only V-J combinations with frequency above 0.0001 were analysed, covering around 99% of repertoires. For each V-J combination, a TCR clonal expansion and chaos score was defined as F50 clonal expansion divided by the chaos observed in the TCRdist matrix. Welch's t-statistics and random forest were used to narrow the features down to about a dozen V-J combinations, which were then fed into a naive Bayes classifier. Thyroid-blood repertoire similarity was quantified with the Morisita-Horn index. TCRdb reprocessing: public reads trimmed at Q25 with fastp, clones called with MiXCR, in-frame beta chains kept. CDR3 protein duplicates are merged, each entry listing the most common genes and DNA. These V and J calls derive from TCRdb rather than the authors' analysis. Present in this sample are about 210,000 distinct CDR3 sequences, just under 30% of which were seen just once. Approximately 9.6% of the sample is taken by the ten largest.

In this sample, this clonotype turned up many times. This clone's antigen is unknown. Per-base quality was not reported, and no clone a single base away is much larger than it. What the authors observed across the whole study: In validation, the model predicted ophthalmopathy progression with roughly 68% sensitivity and less than 80% specificity; roughly eleven predicted patients were CT-confirmed with GO in a median of around 6 months. Most expanded thyroid clonotypes with frequency above 0.001 were also detected in blood, suggesting blood repertoires may reflect the thyroid immune response. Sample size was not statistically predetermined, and group allocation was not concealed from the investigators. In cross-validation, the 13-signature model distinguished ophthalmopathy from stable hyperthyroidism with just over 85% sensitivity and roughly 81% specificity, and in the test set the corresponding values were roughly 80% and 76%.

The sample taken for sequencing was peripheral blood. Recombination joined TRBV20-1 with TRBJ2-7; 10 of the junction bases match TRBD2. This clonotype was sampled from a man aged 45-60 years with Graves' ophthalmopathy. Donor details come from another sample of the same person, matched by shared clones. The bases read TGCAGTGCTAGACAAGGACTAGCGGTCGACTACGAGCAGTACTTC. This sequence encodes CSARQGLAVDYEQYF.